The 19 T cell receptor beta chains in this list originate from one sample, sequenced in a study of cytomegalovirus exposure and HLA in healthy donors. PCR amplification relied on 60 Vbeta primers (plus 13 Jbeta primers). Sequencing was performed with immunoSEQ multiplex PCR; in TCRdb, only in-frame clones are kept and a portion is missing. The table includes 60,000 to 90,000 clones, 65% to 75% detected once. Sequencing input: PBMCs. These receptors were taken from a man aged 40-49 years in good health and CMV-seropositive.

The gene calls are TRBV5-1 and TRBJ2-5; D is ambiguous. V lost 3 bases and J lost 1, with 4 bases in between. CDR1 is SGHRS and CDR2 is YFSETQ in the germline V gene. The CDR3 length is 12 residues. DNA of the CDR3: TGCGCCAGCAGCTACACCCAAGAGACCCAGTACTTC. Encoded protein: CASSYTQETQYF.

The CDR3 bases are TGTGCCAGCAGCTTGGGACTAGAAGGCGAGCAGTACTTC. It codes for CASSLGLEGEQYF. The gene calls are TRBV11-2 and TRBJ2-7, with 8 bases that match TRBD2. This CDR3 region has 13 residues. Losses at the gene ends were 3 bases for V and 6 bases for J; bases not matched to a gene: 4. CDR1 and CDR2 from the germline V gene are SGHAT and FQNNGV.

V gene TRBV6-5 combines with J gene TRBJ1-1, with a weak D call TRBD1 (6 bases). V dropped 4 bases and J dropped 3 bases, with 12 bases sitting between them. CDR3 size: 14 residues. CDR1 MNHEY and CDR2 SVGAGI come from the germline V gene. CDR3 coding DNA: TGTGCCAGCAGTTTACAGGGCCGAGACACTGAAGCTTTCTTT. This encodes CASSLQGRDTEAFF.

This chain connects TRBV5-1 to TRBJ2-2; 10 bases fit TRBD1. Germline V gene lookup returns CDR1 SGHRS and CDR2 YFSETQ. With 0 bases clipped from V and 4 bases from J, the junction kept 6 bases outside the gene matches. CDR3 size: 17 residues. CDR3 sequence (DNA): TGCGCCAGCAGCTTGGTGGTCGGGACAGGGGCCACCGGGGAGCTGTTTTTT. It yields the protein CASSLVVGTGATGELFF.

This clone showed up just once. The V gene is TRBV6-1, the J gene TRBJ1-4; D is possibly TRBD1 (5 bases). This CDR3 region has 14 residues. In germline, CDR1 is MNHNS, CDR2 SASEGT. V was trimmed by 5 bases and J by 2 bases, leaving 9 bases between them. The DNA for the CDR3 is TGTGCCAGCAGTAACGGGGGTACTAATGAAAAACTGTTTTTT. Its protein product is CASSNGGTNEKLFF.

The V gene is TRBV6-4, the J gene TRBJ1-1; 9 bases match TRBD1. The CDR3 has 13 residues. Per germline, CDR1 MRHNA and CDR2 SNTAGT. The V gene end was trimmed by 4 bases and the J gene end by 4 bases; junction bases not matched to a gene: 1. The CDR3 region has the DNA TGTGCCAGCAGTGGGGGACAGGGCACTGAAGCTTTCTTT. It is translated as CASSGGQGTEAFF.

This CDR3 reads CASSLGDSFHQPQHF. CDR3 DNA: TGTGCCAGCAGTTTAGGTGATAGTTTTCATCAGCCCCAGCATTTT. The chain has TRBV28 and TRBJ1-5; D gene ambiguous. Trimming stripped 2 bases from V and 5 bases from J, with 13 bases between. The V gene's germline CDR1 is MDHEN and CDR2 SYDVKM. The CDR3 runs 15 residues. The variable domain in full, with the rest retrieved from reference TRBV28 and TRBJ1-5, is DVKVTQSSRYLVKRTGEKVFLECVQDMDHENMFWYRQDPGLGLRLIYFSYDVKMKEKGDIPEGYSVSREKKERFSLILESASTNQTSMYLCASSLGDSFHQPQHFGDGTRLSIL.

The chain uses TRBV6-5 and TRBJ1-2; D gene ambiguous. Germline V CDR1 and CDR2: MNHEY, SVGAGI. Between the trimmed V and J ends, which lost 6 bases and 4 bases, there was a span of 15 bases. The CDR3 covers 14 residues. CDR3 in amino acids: CASSLRTGFYGYTF. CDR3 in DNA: TGTGCCAGCAGCCTCCGTACCGGGTTCTATGGCTACACCTTC.

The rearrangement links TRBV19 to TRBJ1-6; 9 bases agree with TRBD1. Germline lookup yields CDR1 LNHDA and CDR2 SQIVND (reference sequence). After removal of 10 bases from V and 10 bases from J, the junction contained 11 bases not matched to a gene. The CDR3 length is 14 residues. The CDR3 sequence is CATAAQGADSPLHF. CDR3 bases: TGTGCCACCGCCGCACAGGGGGCTGACTCACCCCTCCACTTT.

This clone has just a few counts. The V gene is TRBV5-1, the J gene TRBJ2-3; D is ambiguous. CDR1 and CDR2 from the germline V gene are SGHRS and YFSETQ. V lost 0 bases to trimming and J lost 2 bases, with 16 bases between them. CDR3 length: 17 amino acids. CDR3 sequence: CASSLEPQDRTTDTQYF. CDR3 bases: TGCGCCAGCAGCTTGGAACCGCAGGATCGAACCACAGATACGCAGTATTTT.

CDR3 sequence: CASSYTGVGTEAFF. The CDR3, as DNA: TGTGCCAGCAGTTATACAGGGGTTGGCACTGAAGCTTTCTTT. This rearrangement joins TRBV5-6 to TRBJ1-1, with 7 bases fitting TRBD1. The CDR3 runs to 14 residues. J gave up 4 bases and V 5 bases, and 8 bases lay outside the gene matches. Germline V gene sequence: CDR1 SGHDT, CDR2 YYEEEE.

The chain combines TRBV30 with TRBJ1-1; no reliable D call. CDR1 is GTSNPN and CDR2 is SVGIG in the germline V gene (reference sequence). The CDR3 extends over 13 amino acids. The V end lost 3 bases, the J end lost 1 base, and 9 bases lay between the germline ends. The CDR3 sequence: CAWRSAGNTEAFF. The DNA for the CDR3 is TGTGCCTGGAGGTCCGCGGGGAACACTGAAGCTTTCTTT.

The CDR3 bases are TGTGCCAGTAGTACGGTCGAGCTCCGCTACACCTTC. Amino acids: CASSTVELRYTF. This chain links TRBV19 with TRBJ1-2; D remains unclear. With 4 bases removed from V and 9 bases from J, the gap between germline ends came to 12 bases. Germline CDR1 is LNHDA and CDR2 is SQIVND (reference sequence). This CDR3 comprises 12 residues.

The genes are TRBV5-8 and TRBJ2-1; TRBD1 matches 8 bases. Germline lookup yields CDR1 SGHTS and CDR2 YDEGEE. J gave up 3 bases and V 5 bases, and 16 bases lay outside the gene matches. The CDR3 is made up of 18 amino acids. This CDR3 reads CASRARQGQSLNYNEQFF. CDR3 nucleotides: TGTGCCAGCAGGGCCAGACAGGGGCAATCTTTGAACTACAATGAGCAGTTCTTC.

The CDR3 sequence is CASSVLAGGRNEQFF. DNA for the CDR3: TGTGCCAGCAGCGTTCTAGCGGGGGGGCGGAATGAGCAGTTCTTC. The genes are TRBV7-6 and TRBJ2-1; 12 bases line up with TRBD2. The CDR3 has 15 residues. Per germline, CDR1 SGHVS and CDR2 FNYEAQ. V lost 5 bases, J lost 7 bases, and 6 bases stayed unmatched.

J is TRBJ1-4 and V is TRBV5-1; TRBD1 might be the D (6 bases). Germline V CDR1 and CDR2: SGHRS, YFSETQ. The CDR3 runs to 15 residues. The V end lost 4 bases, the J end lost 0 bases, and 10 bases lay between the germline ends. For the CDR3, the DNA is TGCGCCAGCAGCGAAACAGGGCCAACTAATGAAAAACTGTTTTTT. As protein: CASSETGPTNEKLFF.

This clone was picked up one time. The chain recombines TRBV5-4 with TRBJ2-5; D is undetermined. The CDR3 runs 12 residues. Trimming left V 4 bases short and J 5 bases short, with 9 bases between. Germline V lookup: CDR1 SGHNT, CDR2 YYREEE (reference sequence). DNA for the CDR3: TGTGCCAGCAGCCCAGGAACTGAGACCCAGTACTTC. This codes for CASSPGTETQYF.

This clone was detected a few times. The CDR3 is CASSLEALAGGETQYF. The CDR3 nucleotides are TGTGCCAGCAGCTTGGAAGCGTTAGCGGGAGGTGAGACCCAGTACTTC. V gene TRBV5-6 combines with J gene TRBJ2-5; 10 bases fit TRBD2. The CDR3 is made up of 16 amino acids. Germline CDR1 is SGHDT and CDR2 is YYEEEE. The V gene end was trimmed by 0 bases and the J gene end by 5 bases; junction bases not matched to a gene: 7.

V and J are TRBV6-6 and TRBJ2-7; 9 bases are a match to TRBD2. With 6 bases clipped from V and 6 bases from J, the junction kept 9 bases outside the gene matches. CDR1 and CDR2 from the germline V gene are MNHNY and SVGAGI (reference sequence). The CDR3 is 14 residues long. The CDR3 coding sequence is TGTGCCAGCAGATCTAGCGGGGTTGGAGGCGAGCAGTACTTC. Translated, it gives CASRSSGVGGEQYF.